The 3 T cell receptor beta chains presented below share a single source sample, sequenced in a study of cytomegalovirus exposure and HLA in healthy donors. Measured with immunoSEQ multiplex PCR; TCRdb has only the in-frame clones, and not every one. Of some 140,000 clones in the sample, around 88% were seen once. The sequencing sample was made of PBMCs. The receptors come from a man younger than 35 in good health and CMV-seropositive.

This chain links TRBV5-8 with TRBJ2-1; a possible D gene is TRBD2 (5 bases). CDR3 length: 16 residues. Germline loops: CDR1 SGHTS, CDR2 YDEGEE. With 0 bases removed from V and 0 bases from J, the gap between germline ends came to 10 bases. The CDR3 region has the DNA TGTGCCAGCAGCTTGGAGCCGGGGAGCTCCTACAATGAGCAGTTCTTC. Its protein is CASSLEPGSSYNEQFF.

The chain carries TRBV6-5 and TRBJ2-2; 7 nucleotides match TRBD2. The V gene's germline CDR1 is MNHEY and CDR2 SVGAGI. Trimming cost V 5 bases and J 6 bases; bases outside gene matches: 9. This CDR3 has 15 amino acids. The CDR3 sequence: CASSLTTRGAGELFF. Here the CDR3 DNA reads TGTGCCAGCAGTCTCACGACTCGGGGGGCCGGGGAGCTGTTTTTT.

The rearrangement uses TRBV19 and TRBJ2-7; tentative D call: TRBD1 (5 bases). Germline V gives CDR1 LNHDA, CDR2 SQIVND (reference sequence). The CDR3 spans 12 residues. Trimming cost V 9 bases and J 4 bases, with 13 bases left between them. The CDR3 sequence: CASPDMSYEQYF. The CDR3 DNA is TGTGCCAGCCCGGACATGTCTTACGAGCAGTACTTC.